This TCR beta chain was recorded in a study of blood T cell repertoires in COVID-19. Study-level background: Specimens from acute and convalescent COVID-19 originated in the United States, Italy and Spain. From T cells, B-cell-depleted T cells, or PBMCs came the material, which was cDNA or gDNA.

Authors' methods: Counts of nucleated cells, estimated from reference gene primer amplification, were obtained. TCRdb's table, derived via immunoSEQ multiplex PCR, lists solely in-frame clones and lacks some. Clonal size and the V and J genes are those of that table, whereas D and trimming came from the DNA. Of approximately 320,000 clones detected, roughly 85% appear once; the ten largest clones hold roughly 7.8%. Source material: peripheral blood. This TCR came from a human donor in a cohort sampled during active COVID-19.

The CDR3 loop is CAWRGTGRESYEQYF. CDR3 sequence (DNA): TGTGCCTGGAGGGGGACAGGGCGTGAGAGTTACGAGCAGTACTTC. The chain joins TRBV30 to TRBJ2-7, with 9 nucleotides matching TRBD1. Germline V gene data show CDR1 as GTSNPN and CDR2 as SVGIG (reference sequence). The CDR3 consists of 15 residues. The J segment lost 4 bases and the V segment lost 3 bases, leaving 10 bases of the junction unmatched.